This paragraph reports one T cell receptor beta chain. Resolution of symptoms, clearance, or two negative PCRs was present in recovered Cohort 3 donors. Data came from immunoSEQ multiplex PCR; TCRdb stores just in-frame clones and leaves some out. The data show 290,000 or so clones, roughly 86% seen once. With 5 bases removed from V and 0 bases from J, the gap between germline ends came to 17 bases. Per the germline V gene, CDR1 is PRHDT and CDR2 is FYEKMQ (reference sequence). This CDR3 contains 17 residues. The data were obtained in a study of blood T cell repertoires in COVID-19. Specimen: PBMCs or T cells enriched from blood (not recorded which). The sequence came from a woman aged 18-30 years who had recovered from COVID-19. The chain joins TRBV13 to TRBJ1-5; D gene uncertain. The CDR3 region is CASSPTPGSYSNQPQHF. CDR3 nucleotide sequence: TGTGCCAGCAGCCCGACGCCAGGAAGTTATAGCAATCAGCCCCAGCATTTT. The full variable domain, completed using reference TRBV13 and TRBJ1-5, is AAGVIQSPRHLIKEKRETATLKCYPIPRHDTVYWYQQGPGQDPQFLISFYEKMQSDKGSIPDRFSAQQFSDYHSELNMSSLELGDSALYFCASSPTPGSYSNQPQHFGDGTRLSIL.